A single sample is the source of the 28 T cell receptor beta chains below, sequenced in a study of T cell responses to AZD1222 COVID-19 vaccine. Generated by immunoSEQ multiplex PCR, the TCRdb table keeps only in-frame clones and is missing some. In the table there are roughly 120,000 clones, approximately 85% of which are singletons. The specimen comprised peripheral blood, sampled on day 0 of AZD1222 vaccination. Receptor source: an adult in good health.

This clone has only a few counts. This chain links TRBV28 with TRBJ2-7; D remains ambiguous. With 3 bases removed from V and 1 base from J, the gap between germline ends came to 10 bases. This CDR3 spans 14 amino acids. Germline V gene data show CDR1 as MDHEN and CDR2 as SYDVKM. The CDR3 sequence is CASSLAQISYEQYF. The CDR3 region has the DNA TGTGCCAGCAGTTTGGCCCAGATATCCTACGAGCAGTACTTC.

The rearrangement links TRBV12-3 or TRBV12-4 to TRBJ1-2; no firm D call. The CDR3 is 12 residues long. Trimming removed 6 bases from V and 7 bases from J, with 12 bases in between. The CDR3 DNA follows: TGTGCCAGCAGCCGGCAGGCTTTTGGCTACACCTTC. It yields the protein CASSRQAFGYTF.

V gene TRBV19 combines with J gene TRBJ1-1; D may be TRBD1 (6 bases). The CDR3 is made up of 14 amino acids. The V and J ends lost 3 bases and 4 bases respectively, with 12 bases between them. Germline V gene sequence: CDR1 LNHDA, CDR2 SQIVND (reference sequence). CDR3 sequence: CASSIRGRGTEAFF. The CDR3 nucleotides read TGTGCCAGTAGTATCAGGGGACGTGGCACTGAAGCTTTCTTT.

The V call is TRBV12-3 or TRBV12-4, the J call TRBJ2-7, with 14 bases lining up with TRBD2. With V trimmed by 4 bases and J by 13 bases, 6 bases remained unmatched. This CDR3 has 13 residues. The CDR3 loop is CASSSGTSGGHYF. DNA for the CDR3: TGTGCCAGCAGTTCGGGGACTAGCGGGGGCCACTACTTC.

CDR3 nucleotides: TGTGCCAGCAGCTTGCGACAAAACATTCAGTACTTC. It codes for CASSLRQNIQYF. V usage is TRBV5-8 and J usage is TRBJ2-4; D not certain. This CDR3 comprises 12 residues. Germline CDR1 reads SGHTS; CDR2 reads YDEGEE. Trimming removed 1 base from V and 5 bases from J, with 4 bases in between.

V gene TRBV11-3 combines with J gene TRBJ2-7; D gene ambiguous. The CDR3 extends over 13 amino acids. V lost 5 bases and J 6 bases, leaving 14 bases between the germline ends. In germline, CDR1 is SGHNT, CDR2 YENEEA. The CDR3 nucleotides read TGTGCCAGCAGCGCCCGTACGGACGGCGAGCAGTACTTC. It translates to CASSARTDGEQYF. Looking up the rest from reference TRBV11-3 and TRBJ2-7 gives the full variable domain: EAGVVQSPRYKIIEKKQPVAFWCNPISGHNTLYWYLQNLGQGPELLIRYENEEAVDDSQLPKDRFSAERLKGVDSTLKIQPAELGDSAVYLCASSARTDGEQYFGPGTRLTVT.

This rearrangement joins TRBV20-1 to TRBJ2-1; D uncertain. Trimming took off 5 bases at V and 6 bases at J, with 5 bases between the two ends. The CDR3 length is 10 residues. Germline V gives CDR1 DFQATT, CDR2 SNEGSKA (reference sequence). The CDR3 region has the DNA TGCAGTGCTCGTAGCAATGAGCAGTTCTTC. Residues: CSARSNEQFF.

The chain employs TRBV7-8 and TRBJ1-2; 8 bases fit TRBD1. CDR3 length: 16 residues. Germline loops: CDR1 SGHVS, CDR2 FQNEAQ. The J segment lost 8 bases and the V segment lost 4 bases, leaving 15 bases of the junction unmatched. This chain's CDR3 is CASSSAAAGTGVGYTF. CDR3 DNA sequence: TGTGCCAGCAGCTCAGCAGCCGCCGGGACAGGCGTCGGCTACACCTTC.

This clone has just a few counts. This chain links TRBV4-3 with TRBJ2-3; 9 bases align to TRBD2. The germline gives CDR1 LGHNA, CDR2 YSLEER. The CDR3 is 17 residues long. The trim removed 4 bases at V and 6 bases at J, leaving 14 bases unmatched. CDR3 in amino acids: CASSPHGAAGGGDTQYF. The CDR3, as DNA: TGCGCCAGCAGCCCACACGGTGCAGCGGGAGGAGGCGATACGCAGTATTTT.

V gene TRBV4-3 combines with J gene TRBJ2-2, with TRBD2 identical over 14 bases. The V segment lost 2 bases and the J segment 7 bases; nucleotides outside the gene matches: 3. The germline CDR1 and CDR2 sequences are LGHNA and YSLEER. The CDR3 is 16 residues long. The CDR3 here is CASSQRLAGGGGELFF. CDR3 nucleotides: TGCGCCAGCAGCCAACGACTAGCGGGAGGGGGCGGGGAGCTGTTTTTT.

This clone was detected once. This chain links TRBV10-3 with TRBJ1-1; a possible D gene is TRBD1 (5 bases). Germline CDR1 reads ENHRY; CDR2 reads SYGVKD. V lost 4 bases, J lost 3 bases, and 15 bases lay in between. This CDR3 has 15 residues. CDR3 nucleotides: TGTGCCATCAGTGGGGGACGGGATAGAGACACTGAAGCTTTCTTT. Translated, it gives CAISGGRDRDTEAFF.

The V call is TRBV6-5, the J call TRBJ1-2, with 7 bases that match TRBD1. V trimming: 4 bases; J trimming: 0 bases; junction bases outside the gene matches: 8. Germline CDR1 is MNHEY and CDR2 is SVGAGI. The CDR3 extends over 16 amino acids. CDR3 residues: CASSFEGAGSNYGYTF. CDR3 DNA sequence: TGTGCCAGCAGTTTCGAGGGGGCTGGATCTAACTATGGCTACACCTTC.

Note on this clone: One end of the junction does not line up with germline, which may come from a read error. The chain is built from TRBV6-1 and TRBJ2-7; TRBD1 matches 8 bases. The CDR3 is 15 residues long. The V gene's germline CDR1 is MNHNS and CDR2 SASEGT. CDR3 sequence: CASREDRGGSYEQYF. As DNA, the CDR3 is TGTGCCAGCAGAGAAGACAGGGGAGGATCCTACGAGCAGTACTTC.

This clone was picked up one time. CDR3 protein: CSVEANDAETQYF. The CDR3 DNA reads as TGCAGCGTTGAAGCAAACGACGCGGAGACCCAGTACTTC. The chain recombines TRBV29-1 with TRBJ2-5; D remains ambiguous. V was clipped by 1 base and J by 5 bases, with 11 bases between them. Per germline, CDR1 SQVTM and CDR2 ANQGSEA. This CDR3 is 13 amino acids long.

This chain joins TRBV10-3 and TRBJ1-1; no firm D call. Per the germline V gene, CDR1 is ENHRY and CDR2 is SYGVKD. The CDR3 consists of 12 residues. V lost 3 bases, J lost 9 bases, and 11 bases lay in between. The CDR3 is CAISETEGQAFF. The CDR3 bases are TGTGCCATCAGTGAAACCGAAGGACAAGCTTTCTTT.

This CDR3 reads CASSLEQGNTIYF. Here the CDR3 DNA reads TGTGCCAGCAGCTTAGAGCAGGGAAACACCATATATTTT. The chain has TRBV13 and TRBJ1-3; D gene unclear. Germline V gene sequence: CDR1 PRHDT, CDR2 FYEKMQ (reference sequence). The length of the CDR3 is 13 residues. Trimming took 1 base from V and 4 from J, leaving 5 bases between them.

This chain joins TRBV9 and TRBJ1-6; 10 nucleotides match TRBD1. The ends lost 0 bases at V and 6 bases at J; junction bases unmatched: 6. CDR3 length equals 17 residues. Germline V gene sequence: CDR1 SGDLS, CDR2 YYNGEE. CDR3 residues: CASSVAGDRGSNSPLHF. The CDR3 DNA reads as TGTGCCAGCAGCGTAGCTGGGGACAGGGGAAGTAATTCACCCCTCCACTTT.

The rearrangement links TRBV20-1 to TRBJ2-7; D is unresolved. This CDR3 comprises 11 residues. V shed 6 bases and J shed 2 bases, with 8 bases lying between them. The germline CDR1 and CDR2 sequences are DFQATT and SNEGSKA (reference sequence). CDR3 in amino acids: CSAPGPYEQYF. CDR3 DNA sequence: TGCAGTGCGCCCGGACCCTACGAGCAGTACTTC.

This clone was seen a single time. The rearrangement joins TRBV7-6 to TRBJ1-3; D is perhaps TRBD1 (5 bases). The germline CDR1 and CDR2 sequences are SGHVS and FNYEAQ. The V and J ends lost 5 bases and 0 bases respectively, with 11 bases between them. The length of the CDR3 is 15 residues. CDR3 sequence: CASSPNRISGNTIYF. In nucleotides, the CDR3 is TGTGCCAGCAGCCCCAACAGGATCTCTGGAAACACCATATATTTT. Drawing the rest from reference TRBV7-6 and TRBJ1-3, the complete variable domain is GAGVSQSPRYKVTKRGQDVALRCDPISGHVSLYWYRQALGQGPEFLTYFNYEAQQDKSGLPNDRFSAERPEGSISTLTIQRTEQRDSAMYRCASSPNRISGNTIYFGEGSWLTVV.

This chain connects TRBV6-5 to TRBJ1-1; D ambiguous. Germline-derived CDR1 and CDR2 are MNHEY and SVGAGI. V dropped 7 bases and J dropped 5 bases, with 20 bases sitting between them. This CDR3 region has 15 residues. The CDR3 region has the DNA TGTGCCAGCACCCCAGCCCGGGCAGGACGGACTGAAGCTTTCTTT. This codes for CASTPARAGRTEAFF.

The chain joins TRBV19 to TRBJ2-7; either TRBD1 or TRBD2 may supply D (5 bases each). Germline CDR1 and CDR2: LNHDA and SQIVND (reference sequence). This CDR3 is built from 16 residues. Between the trimmed V and J ends, which lost 5 bases and 0 bases, there was a span of 17 bases. The CDR3 nucleotides read TGTGCCAGTAGTGGGGGTACAGGACGAAGCTCCTACGAGCAGTACTTC. Its translation: CASSGGTGRSSYEQYF.

The rearrangement uses TRBV7-2 and TRBJ1-6; D ambiguous. The CDR3 is made up of 14 amino acids. V was clipped by 0 bases and J by 8 bases, with 8 bases between them. Germline V lookup: CDR1 SGHTA, CDR2 FQGNSA. CDR3 residues: CASSLASDYSPLHF. The CDR3 nucleotides are TGTGCCAGCAGCTTAGCGTCGGATTATTCACCCCTCCACTTT.

V is TRBV19 and J is TRBJ1-1; TRBD1 matches 9 bases. CDR1 and CDR2 from the germline V gene are LNHDA and SQIVND (reference sequence). V trimming: 1 base; J trimming: 2 bases; junction bases outside the gene matches: 5. The CDR3 spans 16 residues. DNA of the CDR3: TGTGCCAGTAGTATAGCCCGGGACAGGGACAACACTGAAGCTTTCTTT. Its protein is CASSIARDRDNTEAFF.

The rearrangement links TRBV28 to TRBJ2-7, with a tentative D call TRBD1 (6 bases). CDR3 length equals 13 residues. Trimming shortened V by 8 bases and J by 0 bases, and 11 bases separated the two germline ends. Germline V gene sequence: CDR1 MDHEN, CDR2 SYDVKM. CDR3 protein: CASGGQYSYEQYF. CDR3 nucleotide sequence: TGTGCCAGCGGGGGACAATACTCCTACGAGCAGTACTTC.

The rearrangement links TRBV18 to TRBJ1-2; D uncertain. V was trimmed by 0 bases and J by 5 bases, leaving 7 bases between them. CDR1 KGHSH and CDR2 LQKENI come from the germline V gene. CDR3 size: 13 residues. CDR3 sequence reads: CASSPPGLYGYTF. In DNA form, the CDR3 reads TGTGCCAGCTCACCACCGGGATTGTATGGCTACACCTTC. Looking up the rest from reference TRBV18 and TRBJ1-2 gives the full variable domain: NAGVMQNPRHLVRRRGQEARLRCSPMKGHSHVYWYRQLPEEGLKFMVYLQKENIIDESGMPKERFSAEFPKEGPSILRIQQVVRGDSAAYFCASSPPGLYGYTFGSGTRLTVV.

This clone was picked up one time. This rearrangement joins TRBV30 to TRBJ1-2; D is uncertain. The CDR3 spans 15 residues. V was clipped by 0 bases and J by 1 base, with 12 bases between them. Germline V gene sequence: CDR1 GTSNPN, CDR2 SVGIG (reference sequence). This chain's CDR3 is CAWSVRQMLNYGYTF. Here the CDR3 DNA reads TGTGCCTGGAGTGTTAGGCAGATGCTTAACTATGGCTACACCTTC.

V gene TRBV14 combines with J gene TRBJ2-3; 8 bases align to TRBD2. V shed 1 base, J shed 0 bases, and the junction held 0 bases outside the gene matches. CDR3 length: 15 residues. Germline V gene sequence: CDR1 SGHDN, CDR2 FVKESK. DNA for the CDR3: TGTGCCAGCAGCCAAGGCGGGGGGAGCACAGATACGCAGTATTTT. This encodes CASSQGGGSTDTQYF.

The V call is TRBV6-2 or TRBV6-3, the J call TRBJ2-2, with a weak D call TRBD2 (7 bases). CDR3 length: 16 residues. V lost 2 bases and J lost 5, with 15 bases in between. Germline V lookup: CDR1 MNHEY, CDR2 SVGEGT. The CDR3 sequence is CASSYGGAQDTGELFF. The DNA for the CDR3 is TGTGCCAGCAGTTACGGGGGGGCGCAGGATACCGGGGAGCTGTTTTTT.